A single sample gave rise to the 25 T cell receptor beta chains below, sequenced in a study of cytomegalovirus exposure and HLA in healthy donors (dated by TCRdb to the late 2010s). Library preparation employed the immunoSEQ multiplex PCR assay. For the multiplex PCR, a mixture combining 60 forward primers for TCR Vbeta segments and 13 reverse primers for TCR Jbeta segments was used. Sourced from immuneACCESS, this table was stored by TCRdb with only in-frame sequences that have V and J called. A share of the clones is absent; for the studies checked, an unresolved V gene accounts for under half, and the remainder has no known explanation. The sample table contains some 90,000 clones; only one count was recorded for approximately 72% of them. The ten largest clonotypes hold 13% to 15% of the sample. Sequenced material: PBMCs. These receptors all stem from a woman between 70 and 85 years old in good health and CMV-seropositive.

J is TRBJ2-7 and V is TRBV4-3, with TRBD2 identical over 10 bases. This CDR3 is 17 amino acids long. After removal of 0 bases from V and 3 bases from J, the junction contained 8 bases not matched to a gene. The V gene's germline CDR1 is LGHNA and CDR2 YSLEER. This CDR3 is CASSQDSTSGAIYEQYF. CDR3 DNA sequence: TGCGCCAGCAGCCAAGATAGTACTAGCGGGGCCATCTACGAGCAGTACTTC.

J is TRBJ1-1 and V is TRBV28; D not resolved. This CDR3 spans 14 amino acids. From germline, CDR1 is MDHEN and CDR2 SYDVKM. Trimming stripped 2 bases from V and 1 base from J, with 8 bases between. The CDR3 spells CASSLPRRNTEAFF. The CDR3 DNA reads TGTGCCAGCAGTTTACCGAGGAGGAACACTGAAGCTTTCTTT.

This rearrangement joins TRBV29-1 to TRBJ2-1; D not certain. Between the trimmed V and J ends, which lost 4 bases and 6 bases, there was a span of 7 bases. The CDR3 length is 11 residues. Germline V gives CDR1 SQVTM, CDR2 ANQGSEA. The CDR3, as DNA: TGCAGCGTTGCCCCCCTCAATGAGCAGTTCTTC. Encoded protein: CSVAPLNEQFF.

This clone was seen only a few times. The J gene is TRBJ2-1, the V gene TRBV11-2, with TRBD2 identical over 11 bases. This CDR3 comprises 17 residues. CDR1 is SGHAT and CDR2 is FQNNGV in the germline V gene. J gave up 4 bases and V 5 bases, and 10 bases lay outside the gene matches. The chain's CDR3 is CASSARITSGGYNEQFF. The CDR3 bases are TGTGCCAGCAGCGCACGCATCACTAGCGGGGGATACAATGAGCAGTTCTTC.

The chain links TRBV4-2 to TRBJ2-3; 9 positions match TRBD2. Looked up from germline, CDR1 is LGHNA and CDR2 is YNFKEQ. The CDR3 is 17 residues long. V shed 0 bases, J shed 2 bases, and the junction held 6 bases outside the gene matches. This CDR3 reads CASSQDIAGEITDTQYF. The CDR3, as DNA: TGTGCCAGCAGCCAAGATATAGCGGGGGAGATCACAGATACGCAGTATTTT.

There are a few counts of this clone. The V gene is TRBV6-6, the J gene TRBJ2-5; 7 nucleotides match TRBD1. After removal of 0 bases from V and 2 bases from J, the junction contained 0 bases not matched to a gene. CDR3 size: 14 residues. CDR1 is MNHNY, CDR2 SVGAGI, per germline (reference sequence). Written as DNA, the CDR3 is TGTGCCAGCAGTTACTCGGACAGGCAAGAGACCCAGTACTTC. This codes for CASSYSDRQETQYF.

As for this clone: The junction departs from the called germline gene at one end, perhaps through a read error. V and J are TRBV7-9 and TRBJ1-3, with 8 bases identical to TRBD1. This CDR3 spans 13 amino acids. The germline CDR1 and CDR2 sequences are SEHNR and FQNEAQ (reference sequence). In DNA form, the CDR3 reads TGTTCCAGCAGCCGGGACAGGGGAAACACCATATATTTT. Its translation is CSSSRDRGNTIYF.

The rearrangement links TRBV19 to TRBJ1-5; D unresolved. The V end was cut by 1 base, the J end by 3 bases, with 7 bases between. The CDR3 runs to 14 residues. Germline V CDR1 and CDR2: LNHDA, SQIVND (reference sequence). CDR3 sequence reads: CASSIAGFNQPQHF. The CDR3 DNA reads TGTGCCAGTAGTATAGCGGGGTTCAATCAGCCCCAGCATTTT.

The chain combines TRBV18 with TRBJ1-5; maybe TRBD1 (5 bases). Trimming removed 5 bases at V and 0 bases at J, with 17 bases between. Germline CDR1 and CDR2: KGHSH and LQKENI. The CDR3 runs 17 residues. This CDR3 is CASSKDSRSYSNQPQHF. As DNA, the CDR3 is TGTGCCAGCTCAAAAGACAGCCGATCATATAGCAATCAGCCCCAGCATTTT.

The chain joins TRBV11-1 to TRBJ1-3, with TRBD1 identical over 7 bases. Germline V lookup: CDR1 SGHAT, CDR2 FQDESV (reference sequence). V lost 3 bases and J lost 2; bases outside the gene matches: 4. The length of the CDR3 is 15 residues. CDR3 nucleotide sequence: TGTGCCAGCAGCTTTTCCGGGACAGCTGGAAACACCATATATTTT. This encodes CASSFSGTAGNTIYF.

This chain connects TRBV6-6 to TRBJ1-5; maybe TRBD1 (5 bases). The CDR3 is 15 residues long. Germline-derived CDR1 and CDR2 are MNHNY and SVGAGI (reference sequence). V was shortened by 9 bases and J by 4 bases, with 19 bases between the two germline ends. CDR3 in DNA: TGTGCCAGTATCGAAGGGGCTGGGGTAAATCAGCCCCAGCATTTT. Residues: CASIEGAGVNQPQHF.

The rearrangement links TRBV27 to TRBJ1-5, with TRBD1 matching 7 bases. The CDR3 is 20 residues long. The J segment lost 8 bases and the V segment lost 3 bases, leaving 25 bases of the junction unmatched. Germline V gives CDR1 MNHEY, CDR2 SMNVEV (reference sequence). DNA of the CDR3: TGTGCCAGCAGTTTTCGTCATGAAGGACCCCAGACAGGGAGGAAGGAGCCCCAGCATTTT. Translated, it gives CASSFRHEGPQTGRKEPQHF.

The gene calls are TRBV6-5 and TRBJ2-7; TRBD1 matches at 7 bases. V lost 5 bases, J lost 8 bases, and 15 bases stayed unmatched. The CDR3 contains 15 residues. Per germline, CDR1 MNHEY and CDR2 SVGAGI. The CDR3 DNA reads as TGTGCCAGCAGTCAACCGGGACAGAACCTCTTTCAGCAGTACTTC. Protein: CASSQPGQNLFQQYF.

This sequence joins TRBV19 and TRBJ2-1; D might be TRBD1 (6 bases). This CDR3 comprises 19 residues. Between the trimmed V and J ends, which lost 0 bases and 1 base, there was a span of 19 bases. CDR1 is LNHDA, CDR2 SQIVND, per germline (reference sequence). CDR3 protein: CASSIDPYWTVGSYNEQFF. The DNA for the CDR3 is TGTGCCAGTAGTATAGATCCGTACTGGACAGTTGGTTCCTACAATGAGCAGTTCTTC.

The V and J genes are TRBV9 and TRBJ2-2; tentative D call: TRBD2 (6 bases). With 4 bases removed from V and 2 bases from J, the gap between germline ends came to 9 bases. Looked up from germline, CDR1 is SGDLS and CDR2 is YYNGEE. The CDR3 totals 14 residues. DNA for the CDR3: TGTGCCAGCAGCTACGGGGGAAACACCGGGGAGCTGTTTTTT. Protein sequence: CASSYGGNTGELFF.

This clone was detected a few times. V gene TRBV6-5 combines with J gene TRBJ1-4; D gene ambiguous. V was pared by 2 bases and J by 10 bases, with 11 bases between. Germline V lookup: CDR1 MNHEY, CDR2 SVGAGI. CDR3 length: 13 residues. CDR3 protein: CASSYNREGKLFF. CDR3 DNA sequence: TGTGCCAGCAGTTACAATAGGGAGGGAAAACTGTTTTTT.

The CDR3 loop reads CASSPHFRDRGTYNEQFF. The CDR3 coding sequence is TGTGCCAGCAGCCCCCATTTTCGGGACAGGGGTACCTACAATGAGCAGTTCTTC. The V and J genes are TRBV7-6 and TRBJ2-1; the match to TRBD1 covers 10 bases. Germline CDR1 reads SGHVS; CDR2 reads FNYEAQ. The CDR3 loop spans 18 amino acids. V was pared by 5 bases and J by 2 bases, with 12 bases of the junction left unmatched.

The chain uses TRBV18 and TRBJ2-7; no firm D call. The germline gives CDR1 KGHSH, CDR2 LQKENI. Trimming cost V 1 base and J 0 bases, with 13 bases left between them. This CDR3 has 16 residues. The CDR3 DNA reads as TGTGCCAGCTCACCACTGAATGCGGCTTCCTCCTACGAGCAGTACTTC. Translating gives CASSPLNAASSYEQYF.

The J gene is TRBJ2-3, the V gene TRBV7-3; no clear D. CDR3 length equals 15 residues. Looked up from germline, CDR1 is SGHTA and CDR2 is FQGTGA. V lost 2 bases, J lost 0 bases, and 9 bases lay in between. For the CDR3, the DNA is TGTGCCAGCAGCTTAGAGTCGGTGAGCACAGATACGCAGTATTTT. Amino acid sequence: CASSLESVSTDTQYF.

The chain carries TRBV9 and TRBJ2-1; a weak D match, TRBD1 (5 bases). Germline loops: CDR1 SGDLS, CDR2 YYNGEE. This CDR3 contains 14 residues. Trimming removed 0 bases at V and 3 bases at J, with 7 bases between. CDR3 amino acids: CASSVGTGYNEQFF. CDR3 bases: TGTGCCAGCAGCGTAGGTACAGGCTACAATGAGCAGTTCTTC.

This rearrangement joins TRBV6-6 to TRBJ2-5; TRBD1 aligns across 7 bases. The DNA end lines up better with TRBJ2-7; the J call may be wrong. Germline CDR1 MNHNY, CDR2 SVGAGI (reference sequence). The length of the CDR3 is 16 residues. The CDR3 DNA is TGTGCCAGCAGTTACTCCACTCAGGGGGTGGCCTACGAGCAGTACTTC. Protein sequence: CASSYSTQGVAYEQYF.

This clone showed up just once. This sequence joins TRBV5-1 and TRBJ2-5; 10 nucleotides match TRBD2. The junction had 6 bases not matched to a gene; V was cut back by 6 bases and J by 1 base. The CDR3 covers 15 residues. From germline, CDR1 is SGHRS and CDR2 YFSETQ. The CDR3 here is CASMASGGPQETQYF. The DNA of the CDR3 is TGCGCCAGCATGGCTAGCGGGGGTCCCCAAGAGACCCAGTACTTC.

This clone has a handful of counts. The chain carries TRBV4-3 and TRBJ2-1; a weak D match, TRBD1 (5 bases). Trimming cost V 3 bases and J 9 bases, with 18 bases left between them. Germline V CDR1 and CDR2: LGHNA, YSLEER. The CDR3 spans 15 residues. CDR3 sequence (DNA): TGCGCCAGCAGCCAGGCAGCAGGGCTCGGCTTTGAGCAGTTCTTC. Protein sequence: CASSQAAGLGFEQFF.

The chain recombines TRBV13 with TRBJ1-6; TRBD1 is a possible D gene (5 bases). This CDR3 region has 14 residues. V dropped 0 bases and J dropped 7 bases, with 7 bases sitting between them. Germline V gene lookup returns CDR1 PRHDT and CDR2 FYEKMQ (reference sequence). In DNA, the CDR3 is TGTGCCAGCAGCTTAGGGCGACAGAATTCACCCCTCCACTTT. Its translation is CASSLGRQNSPLHF.

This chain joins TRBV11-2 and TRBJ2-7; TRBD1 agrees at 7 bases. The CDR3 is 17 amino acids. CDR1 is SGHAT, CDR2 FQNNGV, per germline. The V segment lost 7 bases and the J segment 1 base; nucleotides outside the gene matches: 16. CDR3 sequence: CASKPTQGIVVSYEQYF. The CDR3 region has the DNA TGTGCCAGCAAACCCACACAGGGGATCGTAGTTTCCTACGAGCAGTACTTC.